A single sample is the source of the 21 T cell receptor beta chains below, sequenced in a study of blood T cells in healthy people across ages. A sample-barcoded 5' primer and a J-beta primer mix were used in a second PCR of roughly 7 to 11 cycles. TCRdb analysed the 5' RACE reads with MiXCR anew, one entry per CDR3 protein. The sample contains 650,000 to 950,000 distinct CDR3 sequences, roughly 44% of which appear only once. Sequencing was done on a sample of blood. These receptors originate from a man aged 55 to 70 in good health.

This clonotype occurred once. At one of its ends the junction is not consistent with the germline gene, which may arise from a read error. CDR3 in DNA: TGTGTCAGCAGCCGACTAGCGGGGGGCCCCGAGGAGACCCAGTACTTC. This gives the protein CVSSRLAGGPEETQYF. V usage is TRBV6-2 or TRBV6-3 and J usage is TRBJ2-7; 13 bases agree with TRBD2. The end of the DNA fits TRBJ2-5 better, so the J call may be wrong. CDR1 MNHEY and CDR2 SVGEGT come from the germline V gene. This CDR3 has 16 amino acids.

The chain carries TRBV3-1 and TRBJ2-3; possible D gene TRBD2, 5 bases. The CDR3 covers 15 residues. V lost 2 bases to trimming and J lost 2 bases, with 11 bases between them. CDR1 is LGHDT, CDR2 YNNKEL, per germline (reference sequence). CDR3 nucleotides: TGTGCCAGCAGCCAATATGAGGGTTTCACAGATACGCAGTATTTT. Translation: CASSQYEGFTDTQYF.

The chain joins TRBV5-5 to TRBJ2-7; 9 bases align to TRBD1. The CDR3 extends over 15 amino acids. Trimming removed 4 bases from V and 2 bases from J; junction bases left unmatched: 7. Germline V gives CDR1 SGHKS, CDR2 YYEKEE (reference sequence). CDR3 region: CASSRQGGSPYEQYF. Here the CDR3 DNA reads TGTGCCAGCAGCCGACAGGGGGGCTCCCCCTACGAGCAGTACTTC.

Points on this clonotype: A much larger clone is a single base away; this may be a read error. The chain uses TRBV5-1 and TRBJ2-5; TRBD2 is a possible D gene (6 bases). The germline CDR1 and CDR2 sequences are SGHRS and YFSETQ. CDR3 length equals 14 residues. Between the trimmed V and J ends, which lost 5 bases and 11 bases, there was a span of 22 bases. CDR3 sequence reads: CASSPGTGGNEQYF. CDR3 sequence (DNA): TGCGCCAGCAGTCCCGGGACTGGGGGAAATGAGCAGTACTTC.

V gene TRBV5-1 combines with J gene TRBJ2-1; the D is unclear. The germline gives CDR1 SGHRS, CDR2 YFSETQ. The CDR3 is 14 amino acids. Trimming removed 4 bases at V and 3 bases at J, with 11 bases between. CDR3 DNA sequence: TGCGCCAGCAGCGTGGAAACTAACTACAATGAGCAGTTCTTC. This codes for CASSVETNYNEQFF.

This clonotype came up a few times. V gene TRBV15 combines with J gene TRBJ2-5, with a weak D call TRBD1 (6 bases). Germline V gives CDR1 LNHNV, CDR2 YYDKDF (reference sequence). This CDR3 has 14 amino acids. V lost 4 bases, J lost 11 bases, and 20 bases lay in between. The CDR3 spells CATSTGTSLRGQYF. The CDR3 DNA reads TGTGCCACCAGCACCGGGACAAGCCTACGAGGGCAGTACTTC.

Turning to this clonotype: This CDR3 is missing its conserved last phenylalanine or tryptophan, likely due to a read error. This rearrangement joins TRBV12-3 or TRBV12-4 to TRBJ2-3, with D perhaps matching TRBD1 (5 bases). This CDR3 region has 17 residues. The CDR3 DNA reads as TGTGCCAGCAGAATTAACGCCTGCAGGGTTTCACCAGATATGCAGTATTCT. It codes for CASRINACRVSPDMQYS.

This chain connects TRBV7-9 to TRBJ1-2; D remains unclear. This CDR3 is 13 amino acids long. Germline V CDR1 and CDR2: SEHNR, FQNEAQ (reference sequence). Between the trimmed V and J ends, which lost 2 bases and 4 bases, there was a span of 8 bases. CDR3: CASSLIQSYGYTF. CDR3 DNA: TGTGCCAGCAGCTTAATACAGAGCTATGGCTACACCTTC.

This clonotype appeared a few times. CDR3 sequence: CSARVLKETQYF. Written as DNA, the CDR3 is TGCAGTGCTAGGGTCCTAAAAGAGACCCAGTACTTC. The chain recombines TRBV20-1 with TRBJ2-5; D is uncertain. Germline V gives CDR1 DFQATT, CDR2 SNEGSKA (reference sequence). V shed 3 bases and J shed 3 bases, with 8 bases lying between them. There are 12 residues in the CDR3.

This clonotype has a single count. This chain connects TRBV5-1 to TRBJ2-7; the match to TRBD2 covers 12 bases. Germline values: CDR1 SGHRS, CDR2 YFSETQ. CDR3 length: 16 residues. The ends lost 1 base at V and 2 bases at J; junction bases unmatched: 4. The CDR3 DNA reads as TGCGCCAGCAGCTTGACTAGCGGGGGGTGGCCCTACGAGCAGTACTTC. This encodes CASSLTSGGWPYEQYF.

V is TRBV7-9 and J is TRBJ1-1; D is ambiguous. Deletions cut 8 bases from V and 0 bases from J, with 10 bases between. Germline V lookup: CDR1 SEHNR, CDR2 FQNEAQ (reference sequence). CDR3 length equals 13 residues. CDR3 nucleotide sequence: TGTGCCAGCGGAGCTGTCATGAACACTGAAGCTTTCTTT. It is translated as CASGAVMNTEAFF.

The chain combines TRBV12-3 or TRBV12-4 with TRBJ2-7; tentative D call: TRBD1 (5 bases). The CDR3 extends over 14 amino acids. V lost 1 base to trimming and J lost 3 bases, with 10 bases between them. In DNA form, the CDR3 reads TGTGCCAGCAGTTTAGGGGGCCCGTTCTACGAGCAGTACTTC. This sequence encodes CASSLGGPFYEQYF.

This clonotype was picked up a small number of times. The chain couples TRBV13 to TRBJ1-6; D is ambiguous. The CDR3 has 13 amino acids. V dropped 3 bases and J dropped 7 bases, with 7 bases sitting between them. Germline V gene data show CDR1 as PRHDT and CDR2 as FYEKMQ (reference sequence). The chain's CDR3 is CASSFYSNSPLHF. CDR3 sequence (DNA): TGTGCCAGCAGCTTTTACAGCAATTCACCCCTCCACTTT.

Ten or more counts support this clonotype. The CDR3 spells CASSRGESGYTF. CDR3 coding DNA: TGTGCCAGCAGCCGAGGGGAGTCTGGCTACACCTTC. This chain links TRBV12-3 or TRBV12-4 with TRBJ1-2; D possibly corresponds to TRBD1 (5 bases). Trimming left V 6 bases short and J 7 bases short, with 12 bases between. The CDR3 is 12 amino acids.

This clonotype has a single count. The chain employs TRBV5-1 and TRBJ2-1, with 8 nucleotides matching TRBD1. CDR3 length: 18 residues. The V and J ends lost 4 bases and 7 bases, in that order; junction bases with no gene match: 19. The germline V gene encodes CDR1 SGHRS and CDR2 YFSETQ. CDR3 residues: CASSQVGLAGGSGNEQFF. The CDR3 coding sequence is TGCGCCAGCAGCCAAGTTGGATTGGCAGGGGGCTCAGGGAATGAGCAGTTCTTC.

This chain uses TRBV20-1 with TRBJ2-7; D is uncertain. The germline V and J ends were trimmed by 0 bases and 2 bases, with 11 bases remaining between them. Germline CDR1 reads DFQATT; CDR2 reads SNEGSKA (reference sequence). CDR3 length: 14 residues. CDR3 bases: TGCAGTGCTAGAGATACAGTCTTTCCCTACGAGCAGTACTTC. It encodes CSARDTVFPYEQYF.

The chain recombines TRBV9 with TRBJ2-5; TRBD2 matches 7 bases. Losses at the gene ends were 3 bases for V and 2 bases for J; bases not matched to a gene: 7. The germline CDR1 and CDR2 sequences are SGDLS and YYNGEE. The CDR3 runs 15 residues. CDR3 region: CASSAFGGIQETQYF. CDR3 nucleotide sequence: TGTGCCAGCAGCGCTTTCGGGGGGATACAAGAGACCCAGTACTTC.

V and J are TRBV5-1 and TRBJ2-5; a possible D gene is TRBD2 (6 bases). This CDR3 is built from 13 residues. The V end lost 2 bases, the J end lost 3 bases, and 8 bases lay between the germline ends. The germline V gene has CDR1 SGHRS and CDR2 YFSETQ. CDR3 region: CASSFRLEETQYF. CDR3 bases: TGCGCCAGCAGCTTCAGACTAGAAGAGACCCAGTACTTC.

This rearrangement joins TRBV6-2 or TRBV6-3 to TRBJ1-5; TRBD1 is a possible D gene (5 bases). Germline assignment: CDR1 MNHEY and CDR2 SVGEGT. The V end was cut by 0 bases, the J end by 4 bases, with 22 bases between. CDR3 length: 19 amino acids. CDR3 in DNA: TGTGCCAGCAGTTACTCGAACCGGCGGGACTTCTCCCTAAATCAGCCCCAGCATTTT. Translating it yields CASSYSNRRDFSLNQPQHF.

The DNA of the CDR3 is TGTGCCAGCAGCTTAGGGGCCCAGGGGGCTGGGAATGAGCAGTTCTTC. Translation: CASSLGAQGAGNEQFF. The genes are TRBV7-2 and TRBJ2-1; 8 nucleotides align to TRBD1. Germline V lookup: CDR1 SGHTA, CDR2 FQGNSA. The CDR3 has 16 residues. With V trimmed by 1 base and J by 7 bases, 9 bases remained unmatched.

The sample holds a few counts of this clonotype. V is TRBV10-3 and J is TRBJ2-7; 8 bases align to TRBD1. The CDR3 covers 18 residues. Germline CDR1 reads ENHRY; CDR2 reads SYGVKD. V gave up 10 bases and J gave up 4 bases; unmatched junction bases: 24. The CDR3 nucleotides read TGTGCCACCCACTCTAACCTACCAGGACAGGGTTTAAATTACGAGCAGTACTTC. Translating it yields CATHSNLPGQGLNYEQYF.